This TCR beta chain was profiled in a study of T cell repertoires in cytomegalovirus infection. Each CDR3 protein is one row after TCRdb ran MiXCR on the reads. The sample yields under 95,000 distinct CDR3 sequences, approximately 45% seen once. Study-wide results and caveats: The ex vivo response showed dominance by HLA-C-restricted CMV-specific TCR beta clonotypes.

Trimming took 5 bases from V and 3 from J, leaving 13 bases between them. The CDR3 totals 14 residues. As regards this clonotype: Its matching antigen is unknown.

This clonotype was sampled from a human donor in good health (CMV status not recorded). Some clones in this sample may be carry-over from other donors' samples. Sample: CD8+ T cells from cultured PBMCs, taken from culture after CMV antigen stimulation. The rearrangement joins TRBV7-1 to TRBJ2-5, with D perhaps TRBD2 (5 bases). TRBV7-1 is an open reading frame, and its role is uncertain. The CDR3 sequence: CASSPRRGKETQYF. For the CDR3, the DNA is TGTGCCAGCAGCCCGCGACGGGGAAAAGAGACCCAGTACTTC.